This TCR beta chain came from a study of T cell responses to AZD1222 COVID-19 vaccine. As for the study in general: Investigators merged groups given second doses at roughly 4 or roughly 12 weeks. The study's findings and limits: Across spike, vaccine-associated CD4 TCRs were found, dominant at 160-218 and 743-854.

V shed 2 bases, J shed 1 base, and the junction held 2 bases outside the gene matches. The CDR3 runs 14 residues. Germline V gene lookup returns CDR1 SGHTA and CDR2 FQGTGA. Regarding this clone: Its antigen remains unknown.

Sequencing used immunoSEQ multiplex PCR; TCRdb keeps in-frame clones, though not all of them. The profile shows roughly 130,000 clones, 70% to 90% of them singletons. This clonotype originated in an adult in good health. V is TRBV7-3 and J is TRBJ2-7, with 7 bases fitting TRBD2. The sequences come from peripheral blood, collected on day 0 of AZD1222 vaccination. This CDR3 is CASSLQAGSYEQYF. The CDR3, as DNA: TGTGCCAGCAGCTTACAAGCGGGGTCCTACGAGCAGTACTTC. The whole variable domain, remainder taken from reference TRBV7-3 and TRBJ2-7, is GAGVSQTPSNKVTEKGKYVELRCDPISGHTALYWYRQSLGQGPEFLIYFQGTGAADDSGLPNDRFFAVRPEGSVSTLKIQRTERGDSAVYLCASSLQAGSYEQYFGPGTRLTVT.